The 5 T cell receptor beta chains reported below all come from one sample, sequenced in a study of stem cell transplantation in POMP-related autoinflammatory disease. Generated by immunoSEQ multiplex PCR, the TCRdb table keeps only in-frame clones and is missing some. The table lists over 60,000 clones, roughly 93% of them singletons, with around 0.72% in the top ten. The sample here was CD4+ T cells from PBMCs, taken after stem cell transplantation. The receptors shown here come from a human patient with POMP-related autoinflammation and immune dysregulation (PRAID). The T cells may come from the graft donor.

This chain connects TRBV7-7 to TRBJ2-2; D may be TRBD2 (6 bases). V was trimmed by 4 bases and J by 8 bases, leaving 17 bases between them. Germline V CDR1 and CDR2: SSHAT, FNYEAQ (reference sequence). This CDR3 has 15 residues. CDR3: CASSSHAGPGGELFF. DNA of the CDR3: TGTGCCAGCAGCTCTCATGCGGGGCCGGGAGGGGAGCTGTTTTTT.

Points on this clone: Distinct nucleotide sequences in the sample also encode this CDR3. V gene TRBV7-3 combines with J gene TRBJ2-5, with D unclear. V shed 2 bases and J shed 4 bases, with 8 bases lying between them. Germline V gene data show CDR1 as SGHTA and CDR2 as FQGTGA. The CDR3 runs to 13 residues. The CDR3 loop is CASSLSLGETQYF. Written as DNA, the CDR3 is TGTGCCAGCAGCTTATCCCTAGGAGAGACCCAGTACTTC.

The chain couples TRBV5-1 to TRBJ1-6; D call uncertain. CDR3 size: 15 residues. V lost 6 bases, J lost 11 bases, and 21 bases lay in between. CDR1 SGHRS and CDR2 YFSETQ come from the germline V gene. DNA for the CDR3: TGCGCCAGCACCATGGCCGGGCTGGAACGGGCACCCCTCCACTTT. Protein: CASTMAGLERAPLHF.

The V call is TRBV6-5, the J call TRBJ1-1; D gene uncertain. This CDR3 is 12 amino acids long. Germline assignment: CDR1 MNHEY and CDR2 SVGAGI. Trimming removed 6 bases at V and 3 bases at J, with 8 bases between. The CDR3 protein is CASRRADTEAFF. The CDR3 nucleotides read TGTGCCAGCAGAAGGGCTGACACTGAAGCTTTCTTT.

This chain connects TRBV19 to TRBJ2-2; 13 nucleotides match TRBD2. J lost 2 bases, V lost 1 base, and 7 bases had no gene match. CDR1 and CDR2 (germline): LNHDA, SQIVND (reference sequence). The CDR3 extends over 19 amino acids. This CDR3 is CASSIAGRGLAGNTGELFF. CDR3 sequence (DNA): TGTGCCAGTAGTATAGCCGGGCGGGGACTAGCGGGAAACACCGGGGAGCTGTTTTTT.